The T cell receptor beta chain described here comes from a study of T cell changes during pregnancy in multiple sclerosis. Method: immunoSEQ multiplex PCR; TCRdb's copy keeps in-frame clones and lacks some. The table records 50,000 or so clones, roughly 93% of them present only once. In its sample, this clone was seen a few times. Germline CDR1 MRHNA, CDR2 SNTAGT. V was clipped by 8 bases and J by 5 bases; unmatched bases: 11. The CDR3 consists of 15 residues. The sequence was collected from a female donor with multiple sclerosis, enrolled in a pregnancy study. This sequence joins TRBV6-4 and TRBJ2-7, with 11 bases identical to TRBD2. The sequenced sample was peripheral blood, obtained in the second trimester of pregnancy. The chain's CDR3 is CASLTRASGRNEQYF. CDR3 sequence (DNA): TGTGCCAGCTTAACTAGGGCTAGCGGGAGGAACGAGCAGTACTTC.